This paragraph covers one T cell receptor (beta chain) sequence. Antigen: not known. The data are from a study of shared clonotypes between healthy human individuals. Study-wide findings and caveats: The generation probabilities recorded for non-shared clonotypes fell below those of clonotypes shared by all four donors.

Profiling relied on immunoSEQ multiplex PCR, and the TCRdb table lists in-frame clones only, not all of them. Of a few million clones in the sample, roughly 92% were seen once. V was cut by 10 bases and J by 2 bases, with 17 bases left in between. Germline assignment: CDR1 SNHLY and CDR2 FYNNEI. This CDR3 region has 14 residues. The V call is TRBV2, the J call TRBJ2-5; D remains unclear. Sequenced: naive CD4+ T cells sorted from blood. Described subset: CD45RA+ positively selected. This clonotype was obtained from a man between 18 and 29 years old in good health. CDR3 region: CATRRSAYQETQYF. The CDR3 nucleotides are TGTGCCACCAGGCGTTCTGCGTATCAAGAGACCCAGTACTTC.